This T cell receptor beta chain came from a study of naive and memory T cell subsets. Study observations and caveats: Diversity fell and Gini index rose from naive through CM, EM, EMRA. Over 90% of naive TCR sequences appeared only once after error correction, unlike memory subsets.

An equimolar mix of two oligonucleotides served as the beta constant-region primer for TRBC1 and TRBC2. TCRdb reanalysed the UMI-ligation and nested PCR reads using MiXCR and keeps one entry per CDR3 protein. The sample yields over 75,000 distinct CDR3 sequences, around 14% seen once. The CDR3 has 14 residues. Germline V lookup: CDR1 SGHTA, CDR2 FQGNSA. With V trimmed by 1 base and J by 11 bases, 7 bases remained unmatched. After the first PCR, alpha and beta chain libraries were processed separately. CD4+ T cell IFNgamma after overnight CMV lysate exposure gave donor CMV status. This clonotype was detected only a few times. The antigen remains unidentified.

The specimen sequenced was central memory CD4+ T cells from blood. This chain links TRBV7-2 with TRBJ1-5; 8 nucleotides agree with TRBD1. This sequence originates from a human donor in good health. In DNA, the CDR3 is TGTGCCAGCAGCTTAGGCGGACAGGGCCAGTCCCAGCATTTT. This sequence encodes CASSLGGQGQSQHF.